These 4 T cell receptor beta chains share one sample of origin, sequenced in a study of CXCR3-negative and CXCR3-positive naive CD8 T cells. Study-wide results and limits: CXCR3-negative naive cells had less hydrophobic TRB CDR3s than did CXCR3-positive naive cells.

No antigen is known for these receptors. UMI-tagged TRB cDNA libraries were built via 5' RACE. TCRdb derives one entry per CDR3 protein from the 5' RACE reads, leaving out DNA. The sample's table shows 150,000 or so distinct CDR3 sequences. The material sequenced was naive CXCR3+ CD8+ T cells from blood. The subset: CD45RO-CCR7+CD27+CD95- naive CD8+ T cells expressing CXCR3 (TNR3+). These receptor sequences come from a human donor in good health. Some clones in this sample may be carry-over from other donors' samples.

J is TRBJ1-2 and V is TRBV20-1; the D call of TRBD1 rests on TCRdb alone, since no DNA is present to check it. The germline V gene has CDR1 DFQATT and CDR2 SNEGSKA (reference sequence). This CDR3 is 15 amino acids long. The CDR3 here is CSAKDRDRLSWGYTF.

This sequence joins TRBV5-4 and TRBJ1-1; as DNA is missing, the TRBD1 call by TCRdb cannot be tested. The CDR3 loop spans 12 amino acids. CDR1 is SGHNT and CDR2 is YYREEE in the germline V gene (reference sequence). The CDR3 loop is CASSQTGTEAFF.

The chain has TRBV10-1 and TRBJ2-7. The CDR3 is made up of 12 amino acids. Germline V gives CDR1 WNHNN, CDR2 SYGVQD (reference sequence). This CDR3 reads CASADSSYEQYF.

The chain employs TRBV9 and TRBJ2-5; the TRBD2 assignment by TCRdb is unverifiable without DNA. This CDR3 comprises 16 residues. CDR1 and CDR2 from the germline V gene are SGDLS and YYNGEE. CDR3 in amino acids: CASSATSGGDQETQYF.